The clone carrying this T cell receptor beta chain is a singleton in its sample. Antigen specificity is unknown. Trimming took 1 base from V and 2 from J, leaving 5 bases between them. Germline CDR1 reads GTSNPN; CDR2 reads SVGIG (reference sequence). The CDR3 sequence is 12 residues long. These data come from a study of graft-versus-host responses after intestinal transplantation. As for the study in general: Multivisceral, liver-intestinal, or isolated intestinal transplants were given to recipients.

Method: immunoSEQ multiplex PCR; TCRdb's copy keeps in-frame clones and lacks some. The sample yields more than 95,000 clones, 87% seen once. Study-level points and caveats: GvH clones were found in recipient marrow; some appeared first in ileum or blood.

The V and J genes are TRBV30 and TRBJ1-2, with TRBD1 as a possible D gene (5 bases). This receptor was taken from a human donor who received an intestinal transplant. The sequences come from unstimulated CD4+ T cells sorted from spleen or lymph node cells, collected before intestinal transplant. The CDR3 nucleotides are TGTGCCTGGAGTGGGGGGAACTATGGCTACACCTTC. This codes for CAWSGGNYGYTF.